This TCR beta chain came from a study of CD8 T cells in ankylosing spondylitis. On this clonotype itself: Its antigen remains unknown.

The study, taken as a whole, reports: In the blood and synovial fluid of reactive arthritis, some motif variants had been previously reported. From matched ankylosing spondylitis synovial fluid, disease-linked clones were reportedly recovered at significantly enriched levels.

Looked up from germline, CDR1 is DFQATT and CDR2 is SNEGSKA (reference sequence). Trimming shortened V by 6 bases and J by 4 bases, and 23 bases separated the two germline ends. The CDR3 extends over 16 amino acids. Libraries for TCR beta were made by quantitative 5'-RACE with molecular barcodes. One entry per CDR3 protein results from TCRdb running MiXCR on the 5' RACE reads. This sample has under 250,000 distinct CDR3 sequences, with roughly 32% found just once. J is TRBJ2-3 and V is TRBV20-1; a weak D match, TRBD2 (6 bases). The sequence was collected from a male donor with ankylosing spondylitis or in good health (not recorded which). Sequencing was carried out using blood, either unsorted or a sorted T cell fraction (not recorded which). The CDR3 loop is CSATPETSLFPDTQYF. CDR3 nucleotides: TGCAGTGCCACCCCGGAGACTAGTTTGTTTCCAGATACGCAGTATTTT.